These 9 T cell receptor beta chains originate from one sample sequenced in a study of blood T cell repertoires in COVID-19. The data were produced by immunoSEQ multiplex PCR, yet TCRdb's version contains in-frame clones alone and is incomplete. The sample yields around 300,000 clones, 89% seen once. The source material was PBMCs or T cells enriched from blood (not recorded which). These TCRs come from a woman in her 30s who had recovered from COVID-19.

CDR3 sequence: CASSLPGFNEQFF. The DNA of the CDR3 is TGTGCCAGCAGTTTGCCAGGGTTCAATGAGCAGTTCTTC. The V call is TRBV28, the J call TRBJ2-1, with D tentatively TRBD1 (5 bases). This CDR3 spans 13 amino acids. CDR1 is MDHEN and CDR2 is SYDVKM in the germline V gene. V gave up 3 bases and J gave up 6 bases, with 9 bases separating them.

The chain combines TRBV30 with TRBJ2-5; 8 bases map to TRBD2. Trimming cost V 0 bases and J 4 bases; bases outside gene matches: 4. CDR3 length: 14 residues. Germline V gene sequence: CDR1 GTSNPN, CDR2 SVGIG (reference sequence). The chain's CDR3 is CAWSVTAGGETQYF. The CDR3 coding sequence is TGTGCCTGGAGTGTTACGGCGGGAGGAGAGACCCAGTACTTC. Full variable domain (rest looked up from reference TRBV30 and TRBJ2-5): SQTIHQWPATLVQPVGSPLSLECTVEGTSNPNLYWYRQAAGRGLQLLFYSVGIGQISSEVPQNLSASRPQDRQFILSSKKLLLSDSGFYLCAWSVTAGGETQYFGPGTRLLVL.

This clone was counted a single time. V gene TRBV27 combines with J gene TRBJ2-7, with 12 bases identical to TRBD2. The CDR3 is 21 amino acids. The V gene's germline CDR1 is MNHEY and CDR2 SMNVEV (reference sequence). With 0 bases clipped from V and 3 bases from J, the junction kept 18 bases outside the gene matches. The CDR3: CASSLSMGDTATSGRFYEQYF. The CDR3 DNA sequence: TGTGCCAGCAGTTTATCGATGGGTGATACTGCCACTAGCGGGAGGTTCTACGAGCAGTACTTC.

As DNA, the CDR3 is TGTGCCAGCAGGTTCTTTTCGGGGGATAAAAATCAGCCCCAGCATTTT. This codes for CASRFFSGDKNQPQHF. The V call is TRBV27, the J call TRBJ1-5, with a tentative D call TRBD1 (5 bases). The CDR3 is 16 residues long. Between the trimmed V and J ends, which lost 6 bases and 4 bases, there was a span of 19 bases. Germline lookup yields CDR1 MNHEY and CDR2 SMNVEV (reference sequence).

The chain carries TRBV6-1 and TRBJ1-2, with unresolved D. This CDR3 region has 14 residues. Germline CDR1 and CDR2: MNHNS and SASEGT. Deletions cut 2 bases from V and 6 bases from J, with 13 bases between. The CDR3 loop is CASSELRQTHGYTF. DNA for the CDR3: TGTGCCAGCAGTGAACTAAGACAAACCCATGGCTACACCTTC.

A single count supports this clone. The J gene is TRBJ1-1, the V gene TRBV13; 8 nucleotides agree with TRBD1. CDR3 length: 12 amino acids. Germline CDR1 and CDR2: PRHDT and FYEKMQ (reference sequence). V lost 4 bases to trimming and J lost 11 bases; unmatched junction nucleotides: 6. The CDR3 DNA reads as TGTGCCAGCAGCTACCAGGGACAGGCGGCTTTCTTT. As protein: CASSYQGQAAFF.

The J gene is TRBJ2-3, the V gene TRBV28; TRBD1 matches 8 bases. The V gene end was trimmed by 3 bases and the J gene end by 2 bases; junction bases not matched to a gene: 13. The CDR3 runs to 18 residues. The V gene's germline CDR1 is MDHEN and CDR2 SYDVKM. The chain's CDR3 is CASSFLDRGPSTTDTQYF. The CDR3 nucleotides are TGTGCCAGCAGTTTTCTCGACAGGGGACCGTCTACCACAGATACGCAGTATTTT.

This clone was observed once. J is TRBJ1-6 and V is TRBV30, with unresolved D. This CDR3 has 15 residues. Trimming left V 0 bases short and J 0 bases short, with 6 bases between. CDR1 and CDR2 from the germline V gene are GTSNPN and SVGIG (reference sequence). The CDR3 reads CAWSVPSSYNSPLHF. Written as DNA, the CDR3 is TGTGCCTGGAGTGTTCCCTCCTCCTATAATTCACCCCTCCACTTT.

This clone showed up just once. This chain uses TRBV28 with TRBJ2-7; the match to TRBD2 covers 7 bases. CDR1 is MDHEN, CDR2 SYDVKM, per germline. Trimming at V came to 8 bases and at J to 2 bases, leaving 15 bases not matched to a gene. CDR3 length: 16 residues. CDR3 loop: CASFPGGSVSPYEQYF. CDR3 nucleotide sequence: TGTGCCAGCTTCCCGGGCGGGAGCGTTTCCCCCTACGAGCAGTACTTC.